The entry that follows covers one TCR beta chain sequence. This clone's antigen is unknown. No clone much larger than this one lies a single base away; base qualities are absent. The immunoSEQ Assay, a bias-controlled multiplex PCR, was used to amplify TCRbeta CDR3 regions from genomic DNA. As for the original processing: The number of nucleated cells in each sample was estimated from the amplification of reference gene primers within the assay. To quantify the absolute abundance of each unique TCRbeta CDR3 rearrangement, sequence reads were collapsed and filtered. For each sample, productive Simpson clonality was calculated as the square root of Simpson's diversity index over productive rearrangements. Here the immuneACCESS table is served through TCRdb, limited to in-frame sequences with V and J called. Missing clones are a known gap in these copies; in checked studies unresolved V genes cover under half, and the rest lacks a known reason. Clone size and V and J calls were adopted from that table, with D and trimming inferred from the DNA. The sample table contains roughly 430,000 clones; only one count was recorded for around 90% of them. Roughly 2% of the sample goes to the ten largest clones.

This sample is drawn from a study of blood T cell repertoires in COVID-19 (TCRdb year 2020). Study-level background: Collaborator samples came from the United States, Italy and Spain and covered acute and convalescent phases of COVID-19. The dataset comprised deeply sampled blood TCRbeta repertoires from subjects exposed to, actively infected with, or recovered from COVID-19. The samples were drawn from two sources: the first 160 participants of the ongoing ImmuneRACE study, and 950 to 1,500 subjects contributed by 6 global collaborators. A de-identified subject ID, COVID-19 status, age in years and sex were almost always included in the sample metadata. Where HLA class I and class II types were available, the types were taken from metadata supplied by the sample provider, not from assay-based typing. The material from the prospective study consisted of cDNA or gDNA derived from T cells, B-cell-depleted T cells, or PBMCs. The repertoires were released in a freely available public database meant as a resource for research on the immune response to SARS-CoV-2. Study-wide conclusions, independent of this receptor: The amount of clinical and demographic metadata varied by source and participant and was provided uncurated.

Taken from cysteine to phenylalanine, the CDR3 has 15 residues. Only the CDR3 portion is preserved as DNA: 45 bases, with reading frame beginning at the first base. Trimming accounts for 1 base at V and 4 bases at J, while the number of junction bases matched to no gene is 3. As encoded in the germline V gene (reference sequence), CDR1 is LGHDT while CDR2 is YNNKEL. Participants in the prospective study were aged roughly 18 to 90 years, lived in some 24 United States geographic areas, and enrolled through a virtual design. In the prospective study, participants were assigned to cohorts based on the clinical history participants reported in a screening survey and a study questionnaire. In the prospective study, mobile phlebotomists collected whole blood, serum and a nasopharyngeal or oropharyngeal swab from each participant. Additional blood draws and questionnaires over an approximately two-month period could optionally be provided by prospective study participants. Blood samples from the prospective study were shipped frozen or at room temperature prior to DNA extraction.

The sample comprised PBMCs or T cells enriched from blood (not recorded which). The TCR sequence derives from a woman aged 40 to 50 with acute COVID-19. The receptor chain draws on TRBV3-1 (or the pseudogene TRBV3-2) and TRBJ1-4, with 7 bases matching TRBD1. Here is the DNA: TGTGCCAGCAGCCAAGGACAGGGCTTTAATGAAAAACTGTTTTTT. It is translated as CASSQGQGFNEKLFF.